Presented here are 30 T cell receptor beta chains from one specimen sequenced in a study of T cells in Graves' hyperthyroidism and ophthalmopathy. Amplified TCR beta CDR3 regions derived from RNA transcripts. Using the HTBI primer set, a first-round RT-PCR was run on the TCR CDR3. TCRdb re-analysed the multiplex PCR reads in MiXCR, keeping a single row per CDR3 protein. The repertoire consists of approximately 700,000 distinct CDR3 sequences, with over 15% occurring once and the leading ten covering about 8.4%. The sample taken for sequencing was blood. These receptors originate from a man between 18 and 35 years old with Graves' hyperthyroidism.

This clonotype came up a few times. The chain is built from TRBV29-1 and TRBJ1-3, with D uncertain. CDR3 length: 12 residues. With 8 bases removed from V and 0 bases from J, the gap between germline ends came to 8 bases. Germline V gene sequence: CDR1 SQVTM, CDR2 ANQGSEA. For the CDR3, the DNA is TGCAGCCCCCTTGCCTCTGGAAACACCATATATTTT. Protein sequence: CSPLASGNTIYF.

This clonotype was seen a few times. The chain recombines TRBV4-1 with TRBJ1-5; D not certain. The CDR3 runs 15 residues. V lost 2 bases and J 0 bases, leaving 8 bases between the germline ends. Germline CDR1 MGHRA, CDR2 YSYEKL. The CDR3 loop is CASSQQSYSNQPQHF. In DNA, the CDR3 is TGCGCCAGCAGCCAACAAAGTTATAGCAATCAGCCCCAGCATTTT.

The sample holds many counts of this clonotype. The chain couples TRBV11-2 to TRBJ1-2; perhaps TRBD1 as D (5 bases). This CDR3 spans 15 amino acids. V lost 3 bases and J 0 bases, leaving 11 bases between the germline ends. Germline lookup yields CDR1 SGHAT and CDR2 FQNNGV. CDR3 protein: CASSFGDGPNYGYTF. CDR3 bases: TGTGCCAGCAGCTTTGGGGACGGACCTAACTATGGCTACACCTTC.

This clonotype has just a few counts. V and J are TRBV9 and TRBJ1-2, with 7 bases fitting TRBD1. V lost 4 bases and J lost 2; bases outside the gene matches: 14. The CDR3 contains 17 residues. Looked up from germline, CDR1 is SGDLS and CDR2 is YYNGEE. The CDR3 DNA sequence: TGTGCCAGCAGCCCTTGGACAGGCACGGGAGGAAACTATGGCTACACCTTC. Its translation is CASSPWTGTGGNYGYTF.

The J gene is TRBJ2-1, the V gene TRBV6-5; a weak D match, TRBD2 (5 bases). CDR1 and CDR2 (germline): MNHEY, SVGAGI. V shed 2 bases and J shed 8 bases, with 16 bases lying between them. This CDR3 has 15 residues. This CDR3 reads CASSYGRAGFHEQFF. The CDR3 region has the DNA TGTGCCAGCAGTTACGGGCGGGCAGGATTCCATGAGCAGTTCTTC.

The rearrangement links TRBV7-9 to TRBJ2-2; D is unresolved. CDR1 and CDR2 (germline): SEHNR, FQNEAQ (reference sequence). The length of the CDR3 is 15 residues. Trimming removed 4 bases from V and 6 bases from J, with 15 bases in between. Here the CDR3 DNA reads TGTGCCAGCAGCTCGCCCCCGTGGGTGGCCGGGGAGCTGTTTTTT. Its protein product is CASSSPPWVAGELFF.

CDR3 protein: CASSYGVKGYTF. The CDR3 DNA reads TGTGCCAGCAGTTATGGAGTTAAAGGCTACACCTTC. This chain joins TRBV6-8 and TRBJ1-2; D gene unclear. Trimming pared 3 bases from V and 8 bases from J, leaving 10 bases between. The CDR3 spans 12 residues. Germline CDR1 MNHGY, CDR2 SAAAGT.

The gene calls are TRBV24-1 and TRBJ2-1; D unclear. Germline V gene sequence: CDR1 KGHDR, CDR2 SFDVKD. This CDR3 has 13 residues. Trimming pared 5 bases from V and 5 bases from J, leaving 9 bases between. CDR3 amino acids: CATSGRSHNEQFF. CDR3 in DNA: TGTGCCACCAGTGGGCGGAGCCACAATGAGCAGTTCTTC.

Ten or more counts support this clonotype. This chain connects TRBV27 to TRBJ1-1, with D tentatively TRBD1 (5 bases). V gave up 6 bases and J gave up 1 base, with 15 bases separating them. Per germline, CDR1 MNHEY and CDR2 SMNVEV (reference sequence). This CDR3 is 15 amino acids long. CDR3 DNA: TGTGCCAGCAGCAATCCCCAGGGACGGAACACTGAAGCTTTCTTT. This encodes CASSNPQGRNTEAFF.

A note on this clonotype: A much bigger clone sits one base away, suggesting this may be a read error. J is TRBJ2-7 and V is TRBV11-2; D unresolved. Germline V CDR1 and CDR2: SGHAT, FQNNGV. The length of the CDR3 is 12 residues. Trimming shortened V by 2 bases and J by 7 bases, and 9 bases separated the two germline ends. The CDR3 is CASSLPTTEQYF. In DNA form, the CDR3 reads TGTGCCAGCAGCTTACCCACAACTGAGCAGTACTTC. The full variable domain, completed using reference TRBV11-2 and TRBJ2-7, is EAGVAQSPRYKIIEKRQSVAFWCNPISGHATLYWYQQILGQGPKLLIQFQNNGVVDDSQLPKDRFSAERLKGVDSTLKIQPAKLEDSAVYLCASSLPTTEQYFGPGTRLTVT.

The V gene is TRBV28, the J gene TRBJ2-2, with TRBD1 identical over 11 bases. The trim removed 5 bases at V and 6 bases at J, leaving 2 bases unmatched. Germline V CDR1 and CDR2: MDHEN, SYDVKM. The CDR3 spans 14 residues. Here the CDR3 reads CASSEGQGAGELFF. DNA for the CDR3: TGTGCCAGCAGTGAGGGACAGGGGGCCGGGGAGCTGTTTTTT.

This chain connects TRBV10-3 to TRBJ2-5; a possible D gene is TRBD1 (6 bases). This CDR3 has 14 amino acids. CDR1 is ENHRY and CDR2 is SYGVKD in the germline V gene. V lost 5 bases and J lost 2, with 12 bases in between. CDR3 region: CAISSRTVQETQYF. The DNA for the CDR3 is TGTGCCATCAGTAGTCGGACAGTACAAGAGACCCAGTACTTC.

The table lists this clonotype with a few counts. The chain combines TRBV24-1 with TRBJ2-2; the D is unclear. V was pared by 3 bases and J by 1 base, with 8 bases between. CDR3 size: 15 residues. The germline CDR1 and CDR2 sequences are KGHDR and SFDVKD. The CDR3 DNA reads TGTGCCACCAGTGATATTGCAGGGAACACCGGGGAGCTGTTTTTT. Amino acids: CATSDIAGNTGELFF.

This clonotype was observed a few times. Here the CDR3 DNA reads TGTGCCAGCAGCCGACTAGCGGGAGTTATCAATGAGCAGTTCTTC. Protein product: CASSRLAGVINEQFF. The genes are TRBV14 and TRBJ2-1; 12 bases align to TRBD2. V was clipped by 4 bases and J by 6 bases; unmatched bases: 4. CDR1 and CDR2 (germline): SGHDN, FVKESK. This CDR3 comprises 15 residues.

This clonotype was seen a few times. The J gene is TRBJ1-1, the V gene TRBV18; no clear D gene. Trimming removed 2 bases at V and 1 base at J, with 14 bases between. The length of the CDR3 is 16 residues. Per the germline V gene, CDR1 is KGHSH and CDR2 is LQKENI. For the CDR3, the DNA is TGTGCCAGCTCACCAATCTCTATCGCGGCGAACACTGAAGCTTTCTTT. Translating gives CASSPISIAANTEAFF.

This clonotype occurred many times. As DNA, the CDR3 is TGTGCCAGCAGCCACAGAAAGGGGGCGCAAGTAAGGACTGAAGCTTTCTTT. Translated: CASSHRKGAQVRTEAFF. The chain links TRBV28 to TRBJ1-1; 7 nucleotides align to TRBD1. V lost 6 bases and J lost 5; bases outside the gene matches: 18. CDR3 length: 17 residues. CDR1 is MDHEN and CDR2 is SYDVKM in the germline V gene.

This CDR3 reads CASSTNRDRAYEQYF. CDR3 in DNA: TGTGCCAGCAGTACGAACCGGGACAGGGCCTACGAGCAGTACTTC. The chain employs TRBV28 and TRBJ2-7; TRBD1 aligns across 9 bases. V dropped 5 bases and J dropped 2; count of bases not matched to a gene: 7. There are 15 residues in the CDR3. The germline gives CDR1 MDHEN, CDR2 SYDVKM.

This clonotype showed up just a few times. The chain combines TRBV3-1 with TRBJ2-1, with 12 bases that match TRBD2. Losses at the gene ends were 4 bases for V and 10 bases for J; bases not matched to a gene: 5. The germline CDR1 and CDR2 sequences are LGHDT and YNNKEL (reference sequence). The CDR3 is 14 residues long. The CDR3 reads CASSPTTSGGEQFF. The DNA of the CDR3 is TGTGCCAGCAGCCCTACTACTAGCGGGGGGGAGCAGTTCTTC.

Only a few counts were recorded for this clonotype. The rearrangement links TRBV27 to TRBJ2-7; D unclear. Germline V lookup: CDR1 MNHEY, CDR2 SMNVEV (reference sequence). Trimming took 4 bases from V and 10 from J, leaving 17 bases between them. The CDR3 is made up of 13 amino acids. The CDR3 spells CASSYTPASSQYF. CDR3 in DNA: TGTGCCAGCAGTTATACCCCCGCGAGCTCACAGTACTTC.

The table lists this clonotype with many counts. The chain has TRBV12-3 or TRBV12-4 and TRBJ1-2; no clear D gene. This CDR3 contains 14 residues. V gave up 6 bases and J gave up 4 bases, with 15 bases separating them. For the CDR3, the DNA is TGTGCCAGCAGCATCGCACGAAGATTCTATGGCTACACCTTC. Translation: CASSIARRFYGYTF.

This clonotype was observed once. The chain carries TRBV4-1 and TRBJ1-2; D unresolved. With 0 bases removed from V and 8 bases from J, the gap between germline ends came to 10 bases. CDR1 MGHRA and CDR2 YSYEKL come from the germline V gene. This CDR3 is built from 13 residues. CDR3 DNA: TGCGCCAGCAGCCAAGAATTAGGGATCGGCTACACCTTC. This translates into CASSQELGIGYTF.

This clonotype was found many times. This chain joins TRBV12-3 or TRBV12-4 and TRBJ1-5, with 8 bases fitting TRBD1. V gave up 5 bases and J gave up 3 bases; unmatched junction bases: 6. The CDR3 totals 15 residues. This CDR3 is CASSPGTGPNQPQHF. The CDR3 DNA sequence: TGTGCCAGCAGTCCCGGGACAGGACCCAATCAGCCCCAGCATTTT.

This sequence joins TRBV5-4 and TRBJ2-2; no definite D call. Germline V gene sequence: CDR1 SGHNT, CDR2 YYREEE (reference sequence). V lost 2 bases and J lost 2, with 16 bases in between. This CDR3 has 17 amino acids. CDR3 sequence reads: CASSLDPRSQNTGELFF. The CDR3 DNA follows: TGTGCCAGCAGCTTAGACCCCCGTTCCCAAAACACCGGGGAGCTGTTTTTT.

Ten or more counts support this clonotype. This sequence joins TRBV12-3 or TRBV12-4 and TRBJ1-1; D unclear. The CDR3 covers 13 residues. V was pared by 5 bases and J by 7 bases, with 14 bases between. This chain's CDR3 is CASSPLVGIEAFF. CDR3 sequence (DNA): TGTGCCAGCAGTCCCCTTGTGGGGATTGAAGCTTTCTTT.

V gene TRBV5-4 combines with J gene TRBJ1-1; the D gene is possibly TRBD1 (6 bases). CDR3 length: 15 residues. The V and J ends lost 4 bases and 0 bases respectively, with 13 bases between them. Germline lookup yields CDR1 SGHNT and CDR2 YYREEE (reference sequence). The CDR3 protein is CASSHRGQLNTEAFF. CDR3 DNA: TGTGCCAGCAGCCATCGAGGACAGCTGAACACTGAAGCTTTCTTT.

This clonotype was seen a few times. The chain joins TRBV20-1 to TRBJ2-1; possibly TRBD1 for D (5 bases). This CDR3 comprises 16 residues. Looked up from germline, CDR1 is DFQATT and CDR2 is SNEGSKA (reference sequence). Trimming left V 0 bases short and J 0 bases short, with 12 bases between. CDR3 sequence (DNA): TGCAGTGCTAGAGATCAGGACACGACCTCCTACAATGAGCAGTTCTTC. Amino acids: CSARDQDTTSYNEQFF.

The rearrangement joins TRBV29-1 to TRBJ2-3; D possibly corresponds to TRBD1 (6 bases). V lost 5 bases and J 0 bases, leaving 18 bases between the germline ends. Germline V gene lookup returns CDR1 SQVTM and CDR2 ANQGSEA. The CDR3 runs 16 residues. The CDR3 DNA reads TGCAGCGTTTCCCCTAGGACAGCCTATAGCACAGATACGCAGTATTTT. Translation: CSVSPRTAYSTDTQYF.

This clonotype has only a few counts. This chain links TRBV10-3 with TRBJ1-2; 7 bases align to TRBD1. Germline V gives CDR1 ENHRY, CDR2 SYGVKD. V was pared by 10 bases and J by 7 bases, with 15 bases of the junction left unmatched. This CDR3 is 14 amino acids long. This CDR3 reads CATGGSDRAGGYTF. CDR3 bases: TGTGCCACCGGAGGGTCCGACAGGGCGGGTGGCTACACCTTC.

This clonotype has only a few counts. The chain couples TRBV7-9 to TRBJ1-2; no reliable D call. Looked up from germline, CDR1 is SEHNR and CDR2 is FQNEAQ (reference sequence). The CDR3 totals 11 residues. The ends were cut back, 7 bases at V and 6 bases at J, with 9 bases in the middle. CDR3 in amino acids: CASTQSDGYTF. CDR3 bases: TGTGCCAGCACCCAAAGCGATGGCTACACCTTC.

The chain couples TRBV7-9 to TRBJ2-7, with 7 bases lining up with TRBD1. V dropped 5 bases and J dropped 3; count of bases not matched to a gene: 7. Germline V CDR1 and CDR2: SEHNR, FQNEAQ (reference sequence). This CDR3 has 14 amino acids. CDR3 amino acids: CASSARQGFYEQYF. DNA for the CDR3: TGTGCCAGCAGCGCTCGACAGGGCTTCTACGAGCAGTACTTC.